This entry lists 15 T cell receptor beta chains sequenced from one sample in a study of blood T cells in healthy people across ages. It was with a sample-barcoded 5' primer and a J-beta primer mix that a second PCR of roughly 7 to 12 cycles was run. TCRdb called the 5' RACE reads again in MiXCR, with one record for every CDR3 protein. Of fewer than 1 million distinct CDR3 sequences listed, 44% were seen once; the top ten hold about 21%. Source material: blood. The source of these receptors is a man between 60 and 75 years old in good health.

The sample holds a few counts of this clonotype. This sequence joins TRBV7-2 and TRBJ1-2; 7 nucleotides agree with TRBD1. Per germline, CDR1 SGHTA and CDR2 FQGNSA. The CDR3 runs to 13 residues. With V trimmed by 5 bases and J by 4 bases, 4 bases remained unmatched. This CDR3 is CASSGDRVYGYTF. The CDR3 DNA sequence: TGTGCCAGCAGCGGTGACAGGGTCTATGGCTACACCTTC.

CDR3 nucleotide sequence: TGCGCCAGCAGCCCCCTCCGGGGGCTCCAAGAGACCCAGTACTTC. Protein: CASSPLRGLQETQYF. This chain connects TRBV5-1 to TRBJ2-5; D possibly matches TRBD1 or TRBD2 (6 bases each). Germline CDR1 and CDR2: SGHRS and YFSETQ. Trimming pared 4 bases from V and 1 base from J, leaving 14 bases between. The CDR3 has 15 amino acids. Variable domain in full (rest from reference TRBV5-1 and TRBJ2-5): KAGVTQTPRYLIKTRGQQVTLSCSPISGHRSVSWYQQTPGQGLQFLFEYFSETQRNKGNFPGRFSGRQFSNSRSEMNVSTLELGDSALYLCASSPLRGLQETQYFGPGTRLLVL.

The V gene is TRBV7-8, the J gene TRBJ1-2, with TRBD1 as a possible D gene (5 bases). There are 14 residues in the CDR3. Trimming left V 4 bases short and J 7 bases short, with 16 bases between. CDR1 SGHVS and CDR2 FQNEAQ come from the germline V gene. CDR3: CASSSPGTLGGYTF. In nucleotides, the CDR3 is TGTGCCAGCAGCTCGCCAGGGACCTTGGGTGGCTACACCTTC.

The rearrangement joins TRBV7-9 to TRBJ1-2; 8 bases fit TRBD1. V trimming: 5 bases; J trimming: 8 bases; junction bases outside the gene matches: 13. This CDR3 has 15 amino acids. Germline lookup yields CDR1 SEHNR and CDR2 FQNEAQ (reference sequence). The CDR3 region has the DNA TGTGCCAGCAGCCCCCCCGGGACAGGCTCCCAGGGCTACACCTTC. This translates into CASSPPGTGSQGYTF.

This clonotype has a single count. The chain recombines TRBV7-6 with TRBJ1-4; no clear D gene. The CDR3 is 13 amino acids. Germline CDR1 and CDR2: SGHVS and FNYEAQ. Trimming took 8 bases from V and 0 from J, leaving 7 bases between them. In nucleotides, the CDR3 is TGTGCCAGCGCTGGAGCAACTAATGAAAAACTGTTTTTT. Protein product: CASAGATNEKLFF.

V and J are TRBV6-5 and TRBJ2-1; D not resolved. Germline assignment: CDR1 MNHEY and CDR2 SVGAGI. The CDR3 contains 14 residues. The V and J ends lost 7 bases and 2 bases respectively, with 12 bases between them. The CDR3 protein is CASNDLPTYNEQFF. The CDR3 region has the DNA TGTGCCAGCAACGACTTACCAACCTACAATGAGCAGTTCTTC.

The gene calls are TRBV5-1 and TRBJ2-7; D might be TRBD1 or TRBD2, each matching 5 bases. The CDR3 totals 14 residues. Per the germline V gene, CDR1 is SGHRS and CDR2 is YFSETQ. V dropped 3 bases and J dropped 3 bases, with 13 bases sitting between them. This CDR3 is CASSSSGAIYEQYF. In nucleotides, the CDR3 is TGCGCCAGCAGCTCGTCCGGGGCGATCTACGAGCAGTACTTC.

The chain recombines TRBV29-1 with TRBJ2-3; D remains ambiguous. V was shortened by 6 bases and J by 2 bases, with 15 bases between the two germline ends. This CDR3 contains 14 residues. In germline, CDR1 is SQVTM, CDR2 ANQGSEA. The CDR3 nucleotides read TGCAGCGTCCTCCTAATCTACCTCACAGATACGCAGTATTTT. Its protein is CSVLLIYLTDTQYF.

This clonotype has just a few counts. The chain is built from TRBV25-1 and TRBJ1-2, with D unclear. CDR3 length: 12 residues. Trimming took 3 bases from V and 7 from J, leaving 9 bases between them. Per germline, CDR1 MGHDK and CDR2 SYGVNS. This CDR3 is CASSDINRGYTF. The CDR3 DNA sequence: TGTGCCAGCAGTGATATCAACCGTGGCTACACCTTC.

The sample holds a few counts of this clonotype. This chain joins TRBV12-3 or TRBV12-4 and TRBJ1-4, with D perhaps TRBD1 (5 bases). This CDR3 is built from 15 residues. V lost 5 bases and J 0 bases, leaving 10 bases between the germline ends. CDR3 amino acids: CASSPRTTTNEKLFF. CDR3 DNA: TGTGCCAGCAGTCCCCGGACAACAACTAATGAAAAACTGTTTTTT.

The gene calls are TRBV20-1 and TRBJ2-7; 10 bases are a match to TRBD2. The J call may be mistaken, given a closer DNA end match to TRBJ2-5. Per the germline V gene, CDR1 is DFQATT and CDR2 is SNEGSKA (reference sequence). The CDR3 is 14 residues long. The CDR3 region is CSALGLAVKETQYF. The CDR3 DNA follows: TGCAGTGCTCTAGGACTAGCGGTTAAGGAGACCCAGTACTTC.

The DNA for the CDR3 is TGCAGTGCTGGACTCGGGGGGGCCGTTCGGAATGAGCAGTTCTTC. This encodes CSAGLGGAVRNEQFF. This chain links TRBV20-1 with TRBJ2-1; 8 bases agree with TRBD2. Unmatched junction bases numbered 13, after V lost 5 bases and J lost 7 bases. The CDR3 covers 15 residues. Germline loops: CDR1 DFQATT, CDR2 SNEGSKA (reference sequence).

A note on this clonotype: It may be a read error: a sequence one base away is much more abundant. The rearrangement uses TRBV4-1 and TRBJ2-7; 9 bases fit TRBD2. There are 15 residues in the CDR3. CDR1 and CDR2 (germline): MGHRA, YSYEKL. The CDR3 DNA reads TGCGTCAGCAGCCAAGATGCCGCGGGGGGGAGAGAGCAGTACTTC. This translates into CVSSQDAAGGREQYF.

V and J are TRBV7-2 and TRBJ2-3; possibly TRBD1 for D (5 bases). Germline V gene sequence: CDR1 SGHTA, CDR2 FQGNSA. The V gene lost 5 bases and the J gene lost 4 bases, with 10 bases spanning the gap. The CDR3 has 13 residues. CDR3 nucleotide sequence: TGTGCCAGCAGCACGGACAACGCAGATACGCAGTATTTT. Translating it yields CASSTDNADTQYF. Based on the CDR3 plus reference TRBV7-2 and TRBJ2-3, the full variable domain is GAGVSQSPSNKVTEKGKDVELRCDPISGHTALYWYRQSLGQGLEFLIYFQGNSAPDKSGLPSDRFSAERTGGSVSTLTIQRTQQEDSAVYLCASSTDNADTQYFGPGTRLTVL.

This clonotype was seen more than once but under ten times. The chain carries TRBV7-9 and TRBJ2-1, with D perhaps matching TRBD2 (5 bases). The V end was cut by 5 bases, the J end by 0 bases, with 8 bases between. Germline loops: CDR1 SEHNR, CDR2 FQNEAQ (reference sequence). This CDR3 has 14 residues. The CDR3 loop is CASSGRDSYNEQFF. The CDR3 coding sequence is TGTGCCAGCAGCGGTCGGGACTCCTACAATGAGCAGTTCTTC.